The present T cell receptor (beta chain) was sequenced within a study of OX40 agonist ivuxolimab in advanced cancers. About the research overall: Patients were dosed intravenously with ivuxolimab at 0.01 to 10 mg/kg every 2 weeks. Patients were around 83% male with ages roughly 20 to 80, mean 60. Study-level points and caveats: The authors also found low normalized T-cell clonal expansion in some nonresponders.

The CDR3 covers 13 residues. The germline gives CDR1 GTSNPN, CDR2 SVGIG (reference sequence). V lost 1 base to trimming and J lost 5 bases, with 8 bases between them. Comment on this clone: The antigen remains undetermined.

Generated by immunoSEQ multiplex PCR, the TCRdb table keeps only in-frame clones and is missing some. The repertoire holds some 35,000 clones, with around 85% as singletons. The TCR originated in an adult with an advanced solid tumor such as melanoma, head and neck, liver or kidney cancer. The chain recombines TRBV30 with TRBJ2-2, with a weak D call TRBD1 (5 bases). The specimen was CD4+ or CD8+ T cells sorted from blood, collected in a trial of the OX40 agonist ivuxolimab. The CDR3 region is CAWSEGPTGELFF. The CDR3 region has the DNA TGTGCCTGGAGTGAGGGGCCGACCGGGGAGCTGTTTTTT.